This T cell receptor (beta chain) was identified in a study of blood T cell repertoires in COVID-19. Study-level information: From T cells, B-cell-depleted T cells, or PBMCs came the material, which was cDNA or gDNA.

In the authors' workflow: Scientists estimated how many nucleated cells there were by amplifying reference gene primers. Profiling relied on immunoSEQ multiplex PCR, and the TCRdb table lists in-frame clones only, not all of them. V, J and clone size are those of that table, while D and trimming were read from the DNA. The profile shows more than 300,000 clones, more than 75% of them singletons. Everyone who took part was roughly 18 to 89 years old, and they came from about two dozen US areas. The specimen was PBMCs or T cells enriched from blood (not recorded which). The TCR comes from a woman aged 18-30 years who had recovered from COVID-19.

In DNA, the CDR3 is TGTGCCTGGAGTGTAGTAGATAGGACAGGGGTTGGCTACACCTTC. Residues: CAWSVVDRTGVGYTF. The rearrangement joins TRBV30 to TRBJ1-2; 9 bases map to TRBD1. Trimming removed 0 bases from V and 7 bases from J; junction bases left unmatched: 9. This CDR3 comprises 15 residues. Germline V lookup: CDR1 GTSNPN, CDR2 SVGIG (reference sequence).